Sequencing of this T cell receptor (beta chain) was carried out in a study of cytomegalovirus exposure and HLA in healthy donors. PCR used 60 Vbeta primers and 13 Jbeta primers. Assay used: immunoSEQ multiplex PCR; TCRdb lists only in-frame clones, some missing. Of some 93,000 clones listed, less than 9.5% are singletons. Donors were nominally healthy when sampled, though unrecorded immune exposures were likely. In its sample, this clone was seen many times. Germline lookup yields CDR1 SEHNR and CDR2 FQNEAQ (reference sequence). Trimming shortened V by 5 bases and J by 4 bases, and 18 bases separated the two germline ends. The CDR3 loop spans 15 amino acids.

Sample: PBMCs. The chain employs TRBV7-9 and TRBJ2-7, with D perhaps matching TRBD2 (6 bases). The sequence was obtained from a man aged 50-60 years in good health and CMV-seropositive. CDR3 sequence: CASSRGTVELYEQYF. CDR3 nucleotides: TGTGCCAGCAGCCGTGGGACTGTCGAACTGTACGAGCAGTACTTC.